Sequencing of this T cell receptor (beta chain) was carried out in a study of control samples from healthy donors and cancer patients. The table came from immunoSEQ multiplex PCR; TCRdb's copy has only in-frame clones and leaves some out. Here the sample spans 120,000 to 150,000 clones, about 89% being singletons. The J segment lost 3 bases and the V segment lost 3 bases, leaving 6 bases of the junction unmatched. The CDR3 is 15 amino acids. CDR1 is SGHRS, CDR2 YFSETQ, per germline. The clonotype comes from a man aged 18-30 years in good health. The rearrangement joins TRBV5-1 to TRBJ1-1, with TRBD1 matching over 9 bases. Specimen: blood. For the CDR3, the DNA is TGCGCCAGCAGCTGGGACAGGGAGGGTCACACTGAAGCTTTCTTT. Protein: CASSWDREGHTEAFF.